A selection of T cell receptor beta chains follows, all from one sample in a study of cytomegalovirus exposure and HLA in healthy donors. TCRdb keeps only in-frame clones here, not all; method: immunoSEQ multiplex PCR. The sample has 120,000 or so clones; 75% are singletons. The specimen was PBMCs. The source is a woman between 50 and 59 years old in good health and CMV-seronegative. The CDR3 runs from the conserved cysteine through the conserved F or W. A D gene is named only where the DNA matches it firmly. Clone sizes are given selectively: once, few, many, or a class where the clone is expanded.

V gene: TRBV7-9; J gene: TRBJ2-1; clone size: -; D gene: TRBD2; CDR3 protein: CASSLYSGSNTYNEQFF; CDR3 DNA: TGTGCCAGCAGCTTATATAGCGGGAGTAATACCTACAATGAGCAGTTCTTC
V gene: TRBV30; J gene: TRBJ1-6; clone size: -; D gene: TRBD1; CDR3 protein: CAWSLGQGSPLHF; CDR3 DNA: TGTGCCTGGAGCCTGGGACAGGGATCACCCCTCCACTTT
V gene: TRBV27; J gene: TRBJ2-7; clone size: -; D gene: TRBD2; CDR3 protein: CASSFGLAGYEQYF; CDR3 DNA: TGTGCCAGCAGTTTTGGACTAGCGGGATACGAGCAGTACTTC
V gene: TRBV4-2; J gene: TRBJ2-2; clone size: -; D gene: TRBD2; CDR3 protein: CASSQRTSGQGGELFF; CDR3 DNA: TGTGCCAGCAGCCAAAGGACTAGCGGGCAGGGGGGGGAGCTGTTTTTT
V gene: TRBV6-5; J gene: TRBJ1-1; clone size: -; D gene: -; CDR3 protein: CASSHRQQNTEAFF; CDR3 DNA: TGTGCCAGCTCCCATAGACAGCAGAACACTGAAGCTTTCTTT
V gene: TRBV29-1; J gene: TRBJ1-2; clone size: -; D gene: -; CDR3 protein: CSVDERGVKGYTF; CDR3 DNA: TGCAGCGTTGATGAGCGGGGGGTTAAAGGCTACACCTTC
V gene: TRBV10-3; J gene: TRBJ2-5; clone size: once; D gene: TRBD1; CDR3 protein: CAISESQGAIQETQYF; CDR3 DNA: TGTGCCATCAGTGAGTCCCAGGGGGCTATCCAAGAGACCCAGTACTTC
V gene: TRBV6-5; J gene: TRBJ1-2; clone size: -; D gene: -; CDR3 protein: CASSYSRWDLGLF; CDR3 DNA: TGTGCCAGCAGTTACTCAAGATGGGATTTGGGGCTCTTC
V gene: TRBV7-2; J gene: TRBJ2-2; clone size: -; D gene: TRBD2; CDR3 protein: CASSLSIAGGSGELFF; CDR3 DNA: TGTGCCAGCAGCTTAAGCATAGCGGGAGGAAGCGGGGAGCTGTTTTTT
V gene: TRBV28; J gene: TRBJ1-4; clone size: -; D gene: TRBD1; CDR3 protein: CASSSDRGLGEKLFF; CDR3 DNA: TGTGCCAGCAGTTCGGACAGGGGCCTCGGAGAAAAACTGTTTTTT
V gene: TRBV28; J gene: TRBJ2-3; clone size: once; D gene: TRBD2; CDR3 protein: CASSSPSGNTDTQYF; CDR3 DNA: TGTGCCAGCAGTTCCCCAAGCGGGAACACAGATACGCAGTATTTT
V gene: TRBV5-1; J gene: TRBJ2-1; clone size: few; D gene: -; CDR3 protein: CASSLTQGHYNEQFF; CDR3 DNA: TGCGCCAGCAGCTTGACACAGGGCCACTACAATGAGCAGTTCTTC
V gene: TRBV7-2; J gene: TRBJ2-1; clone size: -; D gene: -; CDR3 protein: CASSLAYRPPYNEQFF; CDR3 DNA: TGTGCCAGCAGCTTAGCCTACAGACCCCCCTACAATGAGCAGTTCTTC
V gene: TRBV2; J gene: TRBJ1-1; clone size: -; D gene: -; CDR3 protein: CASTTLMNTEAFF; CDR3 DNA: TGTGCCAGCACTACCCTTATGAACACTGAAGCTTTCTTT
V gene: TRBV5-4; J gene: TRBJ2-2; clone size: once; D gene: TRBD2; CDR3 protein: CASSRPGLALFANTGELFF; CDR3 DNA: TGTGCCAGCAGCCGCCCGGGACTAGCGCTGTTTGCGAACACCGGGGAGCTGTTTTTT
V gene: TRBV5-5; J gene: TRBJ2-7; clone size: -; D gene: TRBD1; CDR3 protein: CASSFSPRDSYEQYF; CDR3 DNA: TGTGCCAGCAGCTTCTCACCCCGGGACAGTTACGAGCAGTACTTC